Presented here are 13 T cell receptor beta chains from one specimen sequenced in a study of cytomegalovirus exposure and HLA in healthy donors (dated by TCRdb to about 2017). Library preparation was by the immunoSEQ multiplex PCR assay. The multiplex PCR relied on a mix of 60 forward primers for TCR Vbeta segments and 13 reverse primers for TCR Jbeta segments. Held by TCRdb, this immuneACCESS table contains in-frame sequences only and omits some clones. Under half of the omission traces to an unresolved V gene where checked; the cause of the rest is unknown. The table for this sample lists about 180,000 clones; about 85% of them were counted only once. The ten top clones hold 1% of the sample. The sequencing input was PBMCs. The source of these receptors is a boy under 10 years old in good health and CMV-seronegative.

This chain links TRBV4-2 with TRBJ2-1, with 10 bases identical to TRBD2. The CDR3 covers 19 residues. V shed 0 bases and J 3 bases; nucleotides not matched to a gene: 11. Germline CDR1 and CDR2: LGHNA and YNFKEQ. CDR3 bases: TGTGCCAGCAGCCAAGACCCCCCCCTAGCGGGAGTCTTCTACAATGAGCAGTTCTTC. Its protein is CASSQDPPLAGVFYNEQFF.

This rearrangement joins TRBV25-1 to TRBJ2-7, with 7 bases lining up with TRBD1. J was trimmed by 2 bases and V by 7 bases; bases with no gene match: 2. In germline, CDR1 is MGHDK, CDR2 SYGVNS. The CDR3 is made up of 12 amino acids. CDR3 nucleotide sequence: TGTGCCAGCATAGACAGGGCCTACGAGCAGTACTTC. It specifies CASIDRAYEQYF.

The J gene is TRBJ2-1, the V gene TRBV2, with a weak D call TRBD2 (5 bases). Germline CDR1 and CDR2: SNHLY and FYNNEI. The CDR3 extends over 14 amino acids. Trimming removed 3 bases from V and 4 bases from J, with 10 bases in between. The DNA of the CDR3 is TGTGCCAGCAGTGATCTAGCTCCTTACAATGAGCAGTTCTTC. This gives the protein CASSDLAPYNEQFF. Full variable domain (remainder filled in from reference TRBV2 and TRBJ2-1): EPEVTQTPSHQVTQMGQEVILRCVPISNHLYFYWYRQILGQKVEFLVSFYNNEISEKSEIFDDQFSVERPDGSNFTLKIRSTKLEDSAMYFCASSDLAPYNEQFFGPGTRLTVL.

The V gene is TRBV4-1, the J gene TRBJ1-5, with D uncertain. The germline V and J ends were trimmed by 1 base and 6 bases, with 16 bases remaining between them. The CDR3 runs to 16 residues. Per the germline V gene, CDR1 is MGHRA and CDR2 is YSYEKL. The CDR3 sequence is CASSQGGGRFSQPQHF. CDR3 bases: TGCGCCAGCAGCCAAGGTGGAGGGCGTTTTAGTCAGCCCCAGCATTTT.

This clone appeared a few times. The chain links TRBV10-3 to TRBJ1-1, with D maybe TRBD1 (6 bases). Germline CDR1 ENHRY, CDR2 SYGVKD. The V gene lost 3 bases and the J gene lost 3 bases, with 11 bases spanning the gap. The CDR3 runs to 14 residues. The CDR3 region is CAISDQGFDTEAFF. The CDR3, as DNA: TGTGCCATCAGTGATCAGGGGTTCGACACTGAAGCTTTCTTT.

J is TRBJ1-5 and V is TRBV2; 7 nucleotides align to TRBD1. The V gene's germline CDR1 is SNHLY and CDR2 FYNNEI. V shed 1 base, J shed 0 bases, and the junction held 9 bases outside the gene matches. CDR3 length: 18 amino acids. CDR3 sequence reads: CASSEVRTGIYSNQPQHF. CDR3 sequence (DNA): TGTGCCAGCAGTGAAGTCCGGACAGGAATATATAGCAATCAGCCCCAGCATTTT.

The chain couples TRBV19 to TRBJ2-1, with 9 positions matching TRBD2. The CDR3 consists of 14 residues. Losses at the gene ends were 1 base for V and 8 bases for J; bases not matched to a gene: 3. Germline V lookup: CDR1 LNHDA, CDR2 SQIVND (reference sequence). The CDR3 coding sequence is TGTGCCAGTAGTATAGGATTAGCGGGGGATGAGCAGTTCTTC. It encodes CASSIGLAGDEQFF.

This chain joins TRBV6-5 and TRBJ1-5; weak D call: TRBD1 (6 bases). Germline V gives CDR1 MNHEY, CDR2 SVGAGI. The germline V and J ends were trimmed by 0 bases and 2 bases, with 11 bases remaining between them. The CDR3 length is 16 residues. The CDR3 protein is CASSYSSKGGNQPQHF. CDR3 in DNA: TGTGCCAGCAGTTACTCGAGTAAGGGGGGCAATCAGCCCCAGCATTTT.

This clone has only a few counts. This chain connects TRBV11-2 to TRBJ2-2, with 8 bases matching TRBD2. The CDR3 extends over 16 amino acids. The germline gives CDR1 SGHAT, CDR2 FQNNGV. V shed 5 bases, J shed 5 bases, and the junction held 10 bases outside the gene matches. The CDR3 coding sequence is TGTGCCAGCAGCCTCCTGGCGGGAGGCCAAACCGGGGAGCTGTTTTTT. This codes for CASSLLAGGQTGELFF.

The chain carries TRBV9 and TRBJ2-4; 14 bases match TRBD2. The CDR3 length is 14 residues. Germline CDR1 and CDR2: SGDLS and YYNGEE. V was pared by 4 bases and J by 10 bases, with 4 bases of the junction left unmatched. The CDR3 DNA follows: TGTGCCAGCAGCCTTGGACTAGCGGGGGGTATTCAGTACTTC. Translating it yields CASSLGLAGGIQYF.

The chain combines TRBV5-1 with TRBJ2-2, with 10 bases matching TRBD1. After removal of 9 bases from V and 3 bases from J, the junction contained 5 bases not matched to a gene. This CDR3 is 14 amino acids long. Per the germline V gene, CDR1 is SGHRS and CDR2 is YFSETQ. CDR3 sequence (DNA): TGCGCCACCCACGGACAGGGGGACACCGGGGAGCTGTTTTTT. This gives the protein CATHGQGDTGELFF. The full variable domain, in which reference TRBV5-1 and TRBJ2-2 provide the parts outside the CDR3, is KAGVTQTPRYLIKTRGQQVTLSCSPISGHRSVSWYQQTPGQGLQFLFEYFSETQRNKGNFPGRFSGRQFSNSRSEMNVSTLELGDSALYLCATHGQGDTGELFFGEGSRLTVL.

The J gene is TRBJ1-6, the V gene TRBV9; 9 nucleotides match TRBD1. CDR1 and CDR2 (germline): SGDLS, YYNGEE. The CDR3 spans 14 residues. J gave up 7 bases and V 4 bases, and 3 bases lay outside the gene matches. CDR3 protein: CASSFGQGNSPLHF. As DNA, the CDR3 is TGTGCCAGCAGCTTCGGACAGGGGAATTCACCCCTCCACTTT.

The V and J genes are TRBV6-5 and TRBJ2-3, with D maybe TRBD1 (5 bases). Trimming shortened V by 6 bases and J by 4 bases, and 11 bases separated the two germline ends. The CDR3 sequence is 13 residues long. The germline V gene has CDR1 MNHEY and CDR2 SVGAGI. The CDR3 loop reads CASRNRKADTQYF. The CDR3 DNA reads TGTGCCAGCAGAAACAGGAAGGCAGATACGCAGTATTTT.